This section outlines one T cell receptor (beta chain) sequence together with its context. No antigen is known for it. Trimming removed 1 base at V and 5 bases at J, with 14 bases between. CDR3 length: 14 amino acids. Germline CDR1 is SQVTM and CDR2 is ANQGSEA. The TCR beta libraries were generated through quantitative 5'-RACE incorporating molecular barcodes. MiXCR, run by TCRdb on the 5' RACE reads, gives a single entry per CDR3 protein. This table has 700,000 to 1,000,000 distinct CDR3 sequences, about 12% appearing once. This sample is part of a study of CD8 T cells in ankylosing spondylitis. Study findings and constraints: Certain motif variants had earlier appeared in reactive arthritis synovial fluid and blood. Clones tied to disease were said to be significantly enriched in matched ankylosing spondylitis synovial fluid. For ankylosing spondylitis blood, a TCR beta motif of under 10 highly homologous variants appeared characteristic. Disease-linked clones were found to be CD8+ and relatively rare in peripheral blood.

Sequencing used blood, either unsorted or a sorted T cell fraction (not recorded which). The chain uses TRBV29-1 and TRBJ1-1, with D possibly TRBD1 on 5 matching bases. The TCR sequence derives from a male donor with ankylosing spondylitis. CDR3 nucleotide sequence: TGCAGCGTTGAAGGGGGGATTGGAGGGACTGAAGCTTTCTTT. The encoded protein is CSVEGGIGGTEAFF.